These 13 T cell receptor beta chains share one sample of origin, sequenced in a study of blood T cell repertoires in COVID-19. TCRdb's table, derived via immunoSEQ multiplex PCR, lists solely in-frame clones and lacks some. The sample lists some 220,000 clones, 70% to 85% occurring once. The sequenced material came from PBMCs or T cells enriched from blood (not recorded which). The receptors come from a woman between 35 and 50 years old with acute COVID-19.

The sample holds a few counts of this clone. This chain links TRBV5-1 with TRBJ1-1; D is unresolved. V was clipped by 4 bases and J by 2 bases, with 12 bases between them. CDR1 is SGHRS, CDR2 YFSETQ, per germline. The CDR3 spans 14 residues. The CDR3, as DNA: TGCGCCAGCAGCAATGCGGCAGCCAACACTGAAGCTTTCTTT. It is translated as CASSNAAANTEAFF.

This rearrangement joins TRBV9 to TRBJ2-3, with D possibly matching TRBD2 (6 bases). Per germline, CDR1 SGDLS and CDR2 YYNGEE. The CDR3 has 15 amino acids. The germline V and J ends were trimmed by 0 bases and 2 bases, with 10 bases remaining between them. The CDR3 bases are TGTGCCAGCAGCGTAGTGGGGCGGGACACAGATACGCAGTATTTT. This encodes CASSVVGRDTDTQYF.

CDR3 protein: CSASLGGTGNSPLHF. CDR3 in DNA: TGCAGTGCTAGTCTGGGCGGGACAGGGAATTCACCCCTCCACTTT. The J gene is TRBJ1-6, the V gene TRBV20-1, with 9 bases fitting TRBD1. This CDR3 is 15 amino acids long. Trimming cost V 3 bases and J 7 bases; bases outside gene matches: 7. Germline V gene sequence: CDR1 DFQATT, CDR2 SNEGSKA (reference sequence).

This clone occurred once. The chain couples TRBV10-3 to TRBJ2-3; 7 nucleotides align to TRBD2. CDR3 size: 12 residues. Trimming cost V 9 bases and J 0 bases; bases outside gene matches: 0. Germline V lookup: CDR1 ENHRY, CDR2 SYGVKD. The CDR3 DNA reads TGTGCCATAGCGGGGAGCACAGATACGCAGTATTTT. Encoded protein: CAIAGSTDTQYF.

V gene TRBV11-2 combines with J gene TRBJ1-1, with 7 bases aligning to TRBD1. Germline assignment: CDR1 SGHAT and CDR2 FQNNGV. J was trimmed by 4 bases and V by 5 bases; bases with no gene match: 7. The CDR3 is 14 amino acids. The CDR3 here is CASSLRGRGTEAFF. In nucleotides, the CDR3 is TGTGCCAGCAGCCTGAGGGGGCGGGGCACTGAAGCTTTCTTT.

The chain joins TRBV5-1 to TRBJ2-5, with 12 bases identical to TRBD1. J was trimmed by 5 bases and V by 4 bases; bases with no gene match: 6. Germline V gene sequence: CDR1 SGHRS, CDR2 YFSETQ. The CDR3 consists of 15 residues. The CDR3 DNA sequence: TGCGCCAGCAGCCCCGGGACAGGGGGCGCGGAGACCCAGTACTTC. Protein product: CASSPGTGGAETQYF.

The chain has TRBV4-3 and TRBJ1-1; 7 positions agree with TRBD1. Per germline, CDR1 LGHNA and CDR2 YSLEER. V trimming: 1 base; J trimming: 3 bases; junction bases outside the gene matches: 5. The CDR3 runs to 15 residues. CDR3 in DNA: TGCGCCAGCAGCCAAGCGACAGGGCGGGACACTGAAGCTTTCTTT. Amino acids: CASSQATGRDTEAFF.

This chain uses TRBV6-5 with TRBJ1-3, with 10 bases aligning to TRBD1. Unmatched junction bases numbered 3, after V lost 7 bases and J lost 0 bases. The CDR3 is 15 amino acids. The V gene's germline CDR1 is MNHEY and CDR2 SVGAGI. As DNA, the CDR3 is TGTGCCAGCACCAGGACAGGGGGCTCTGGAAACACCATATATTTT. Translated, it gives CASTRTGGSGNTIYF.

V usage is TRBV21-1 and J usage is TRBJ2-7; the D call in the table, TRBD2, was not verified against the DNA. TRBV21-1 represents a pseudogene. CDR3 length equals 15 residues. The CDR3 loop reads CASSNGVAVTYEQYF. As DNA, the CDR3 is TGTGCCAGCAGCAATGGAGTCGCGGTTACCTACGAGCAGTACTTC.

V usage is TRBV19 and J usage is TRBJ2-4; D not resolved. The CDR3 is made up of 14 amino acids. Germline CDR1 reads LNHDA; CDR2 reads SQIVND (reference sequence). V was clipped by 7 bases and J by 6 bases, with 16 bases between them. The CDR3 nucleotides read TGTGCCAGTACCGATCCACTTTCCGGAAACATTCAGTACTTC. Amino acid sequence: CASTDPLSGNIQYF.

The V and J genes are TRBV7-3 and TRBJ2-3; 10 bases are a match to TRBD2. Looked up from germline, CDR1 is SGHTA and CDR2 is FQGTGA. The CDR3 runs 18 residues. The J segment lost 5 bases and the V segment lost 5 bases, leaving 16 bases of the junction unmatched. DNA for the CDR3: TGTGCCAGCAGCCCCCAAGGTCGGTTAAGCGGGAGGGGAGATACGCAGTATTTT. Its translation is CASSPQGRLSGRGDTQYF.

The genes are TRBV10-1 and TRBJ1-5; 7 nucleotides align to TRBD1. The CDR3 is 15 residues long. Germline lookup yields CDR1 WNHNN and CDR2 SYGVQD (reference sequence). With 5 bases clipped from V and 3 bases from J, the junction kept 7 bases outside the gene matches. In DNA form, the CDR3 reads TGCGCCAGCAGTATCCGGGACAGTTCCAATCAGCCCCAGCATTTT. The encoded protein is CASSIRDSSNQPQHF.

This clone was seen only once. The chain is built from TRBV30 and TRBJ1-5; perhaps TRBD1 as D (5 bases). Germline values: CDR1 GTSNPN, CDR2 SVGIG (reference sequence). The CDR3 is 14 residues long. V was cut by 2 bases and J by 3 bases, with 11 bases left in between. The CDR3 nucleotides are TGTGCCTGGAGTATGGGACTCTCCAATCAGCCCCAGCATTTT. Translation gives CAWSMGLSNQPQHF.